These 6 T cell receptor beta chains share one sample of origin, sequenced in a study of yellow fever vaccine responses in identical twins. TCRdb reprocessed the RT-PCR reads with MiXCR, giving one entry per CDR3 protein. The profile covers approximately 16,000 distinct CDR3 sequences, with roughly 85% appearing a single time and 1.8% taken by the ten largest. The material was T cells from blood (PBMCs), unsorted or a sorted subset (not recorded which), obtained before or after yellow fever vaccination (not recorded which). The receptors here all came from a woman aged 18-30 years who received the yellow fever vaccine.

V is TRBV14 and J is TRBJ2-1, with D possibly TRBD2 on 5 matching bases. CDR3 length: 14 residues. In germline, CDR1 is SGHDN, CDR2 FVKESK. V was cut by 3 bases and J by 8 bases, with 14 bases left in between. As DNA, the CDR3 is TGTGCCAGCAGCCAGGAAGGGTGGGGAGATGAGCAGTTCTTC. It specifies CASSQEGWGDEQFF.

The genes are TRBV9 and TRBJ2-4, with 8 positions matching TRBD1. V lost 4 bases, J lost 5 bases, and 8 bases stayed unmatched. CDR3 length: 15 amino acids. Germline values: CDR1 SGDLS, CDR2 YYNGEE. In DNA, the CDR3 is TGTGCCAGCAGCCCTCTCGGACAGGGTGAAAACATTCAGTACTTC. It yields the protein CASSPLGQGENIQYF.

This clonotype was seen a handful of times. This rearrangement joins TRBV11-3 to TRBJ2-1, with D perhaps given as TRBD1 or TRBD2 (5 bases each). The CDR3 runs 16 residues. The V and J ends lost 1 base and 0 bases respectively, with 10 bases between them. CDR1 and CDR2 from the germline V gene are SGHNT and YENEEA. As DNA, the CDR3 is TGTGCCAGCAGCTTAGGTCGGGGCACCTCCTACAATGAGCAGTTCTTC. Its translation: CASSLGRGTSYNEQFF.

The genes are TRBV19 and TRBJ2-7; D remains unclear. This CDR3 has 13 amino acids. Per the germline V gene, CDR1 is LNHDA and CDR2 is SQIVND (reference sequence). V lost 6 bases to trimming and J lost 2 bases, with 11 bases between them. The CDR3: CASRRGPAYEQYF. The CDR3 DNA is TGTGCCAGTAGGAGAGGTCCGGCCTACGAGCAGTACTTC.

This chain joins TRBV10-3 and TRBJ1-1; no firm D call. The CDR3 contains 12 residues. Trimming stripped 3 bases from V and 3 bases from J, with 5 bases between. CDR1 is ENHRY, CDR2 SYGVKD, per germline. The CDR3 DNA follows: TGTGCCATCAGTGAACAAGACACTGAAGCTTTCTTT. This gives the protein CAISEQDTEAFF.

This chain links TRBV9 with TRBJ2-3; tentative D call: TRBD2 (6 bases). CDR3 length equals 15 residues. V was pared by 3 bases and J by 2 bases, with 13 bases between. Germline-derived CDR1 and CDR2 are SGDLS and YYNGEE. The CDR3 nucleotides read TGTGCCAGCAGCGAGGGGAGGACTTTCACAGATACGCAGTATTTT. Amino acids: CASSEGRTFTDTQYF.